This T cell receptor beta chain was obtained from a study of blood T cell repertoires in COVID-19. Profiled with immunoSEQ multiplex PCR; TCRdb holds only in-frame clones, not every one. The repertoire holds around 220,000 clones, with approximately 86% as singletons. Unmatched junction bases numbered 17, after V lost 10 bases and J lost 1 base. This CDR3 has 18 residues. Germline CDR1 is LNHDA and CDR2 is SQIVND (reference sequence). The TCR was taken from a man younger than 35 with active or convalescent COVID-19. This chain connects TRBV19 to TRBJ2-1; 9 nucleotides line up with TRBD2. Sequencing input: peripheral blood. Written as DNA, the CDR3 is TGTGCCATCCCATCCCTCGAGGCGGGAGGGCAATCCTACAATGAGCAGTTCTTC. It encodes CAIPSLEAGGQSYNEQFF.